A single sample is the source of the 17 T cell receptor beta chains below, sequenced in a study of T cell repertoires in cytomegalovirus infection. TCRdb re-called the reads through MiXCR, storing one row per CDR3 protein. Of 290,000 or so distinct CDR3 sequences listed, roughly 26% were seen once; the top ten hold approximately 15%. Input material: PBMCs. Receptors were obtained from a human donor in good health (CMV status not recorded). Some clones in this sample may be carry-over from other donors' samples.

V and J are TRBV29-1 and TRBJ2-3, with D possibly TRBD2 on 7 matching bases. Germline-derived CDR1 and CDR2 are SQVTM and ANQGSEA. This CDR3 is built from 17 residues. V lost 3 bases and J lost 0, with 19 bases in between. As DNA, the CDR3 is TGCAGCGTTGAGGGGGGGGCGCAGGGGTTTAGCACAGATACGCAGTATTTT. Translated: CSVEGGAQGFSTDTQYF.

This chain connects TRBV18 to TRBJ2-2; 10 bases match TRBD1. CDR1 is KGHSH and CDR2 is LQKENI in the germline V gene. The CDR3 contains 14 residues. Trimming removed 6 bases from V and 3 bases from J; junction bases left unmatched: 1. The CDR3 nucleotides read TGTGCCAGCTCGGGACAGGGGCACACCGGGGAGCTGTTTTTT. Encoded protein: CASSGQGHTGELFF.

A few counts support this clonotype. The chain couples TRBV11-1 to TRBJ2-3; possible D gene TRBD2, 5 bases. Trimming removed 3 bases from V and 1 base from J, with 20 bases in between. This CDR3 spans 18 amino acids. Germline CDR1 SGHAT, CDR2 FQDESV (reference sequence). The CDR3 sequence: CASSFYLLLSGGTDTQYF. DNA for the CDR3: TGTGCCAGCAGCTTCTACCTACTTCTCAGCGGAGGCACAGATACGCAGTATTTT.

The rearrangement uses TRBV6-6 and TRBJ2-1; 8 positions agree with TRBD2. Germline V gene data show CDR1 as MNHNY and CDR2 as SVGAGI (reference sequence). The CDR3 has 18 residues. J gave up 2 bases and V 1 base, and 10 bases lay outside the gene matches. CDR3 in amino acids: CASSYWPTSGTTYNEQFF. The CDR3 nucleotides read TGTGCCAGCAGTTACTGGCCTACTAGCGGAACGACCTACAATGAGCAGTTCTTC.

Ten or more counts support this clonotype. The DNA of the CDR3 is TGTGCCAGCAGTAACCTCGGGGCTCCCCGGGAGACCCAGTACTTC. This codes for CASSNLGAPRETQYF. J is TRBJ2-5 and V is TRBV7-2, with D possibly being TRBD1 or TRBD2 (5 bases each). Trimming stripped 6 bases from V and 5 bases from J, with 19 bases between. This CDR3 spans 15 amino acids. CDR1 and CDR2 (germline): SGHTA, FQGNSA. Full variable domain (rest looked up from reference TRBV7-2 and TRBJ2-5): GAGVSQSPSNKVTEKGKDVELRCDPISGHTALYWYRQSLGQGLEFLIYFQGNSAPDKSGLPSDRFSAERTGGSVSTLTIQRTQQEDSAVYLCASSNLGAPRETQYFGPGTRLLVL.

This chain joins TRBV29-1 and TRBJ2-5, with TRBD2 matching over 7 bases. V was clipped by 6 bases and J by 4 bases; unmatched bases: 5. The germline V gene encodes CDR1 SQVTM and CDR2 ANQGSEA. This CDR3 contains 12 residues. The CDR3 loop reads CSVRLAPETQYF. The CDR3 nucleotides read TGCAGCGTCCGACTAGCCCCAGAGACCCAGTACTTC.

This clonotype occurred many times. This chain connects TRBV7-2 to TRBJ1-3, with unresolved D. Germline V gene lookup returns CDR1 SGHTA and CDR2 FQGNSA. The CDR3 extends over 14 amino acids. With 2 bases removed from V and 7 bases from J, the gap between germline ends came to 12 bases. The CDR3, as DNA: TGTGCCAGCAGCTTATTCCGGCAGACGAACACCATATATTTT. Protein: CASSLFRQTNTIYF.

This clonotype turned up a few times. The V call is TRBV19, the J call TRBJ2-7; 9 bases match TRBD1. Germline trimming cut 6 bases from V and 6 bases from J; bases unmatched to any gene: 9. This CDR3 contains 14 residues. The germline V gene encodes CDR1 LNHDA and CDR2 SQIVND (reference sequence). This CDR3 reads CASSPTGGLSEQYF. In nucleotides, the CDR3 is TGTGCCAGTAGCCCGACAGGGGGACTAAGCGAGCAGTACTTC.

This clonotype was seen at least ten times. The V gene is TRBV6-2 or TRBV6-3, the J gene TRBJ1-5, with D unresolved. This CDR3 region has 12 residues. Between the trimmed V and J ends, which lost 6 bases and 7 bases, there was a span of 10 bases. Germline CDR1 MNHEY, CDR2 SVGEGT. CDR3 bases: TGTGCCAGCAGGTATGGAGACCAGCCCCAGCATTTT. The encoded protein is CASRYGDQPQHF.

This clonotype came up many times. V usage is TRBV12-3 or TRBV12-4 and J usage is TRBJ2-7, with D unresolved. This CDR3 region has 17 residues. Deletions cut 0 bases from V and 4 bases from J, with 19 bases between. The DNA of the CDR3 is TGTGCCAGCAGTTTAGCGCAGGACCGTTGGGAACGGTACGAGCAGTACTTC. This gives the protein CASSLAQDRWERYEQYF.

This sequence joins TRBV2 and TRBJ1-4, with 9 bases aligning to TRBD1. The CDR3 runs 14 residues. Losses at the gene ends were 6 bases for V and 7 bases for J; bases not matched to a gene: 6. In germline, CDR1 is SNHLY, CDR2 FYNNEI. CDR3 residues: CASRGTGGSEKLFF. DNA for the CDR3: TGTGCCAGCAGGGGAACAGGGGGCTCTGAAAAACTGTTTTTT. Filled out from reference TRBV2 and TRBJ1-4, the complete variable domain reads EPEVTQTPSHQVTQMGQEVILRCVPISNHLYFYWYRQILGQKVEFLVSFYNNEISEKSEIFDDQFSVERPDGSNFTLKIRSTKLEDSAMYFCASRGTGGSEKLFFGSGTQLSVL.

At least ten counts were recorded for this clonotype. CDR3 protein: CASSLLAGVVNEQFF. For the CDR3, the DNA is TGTGCCAGCAGCCTACTAGCGGGAGTTGTTAATGAGCAGTTCTTC. The chain recombines TRBV7-2 with TRBJ2-1; 11 bases line up with TRBD2. Per germline, CDR1 SGHTA and CDR2 FQGNSA. Losses at the gene ends were 5 bases for V and 7 bases for J; bases not matched to a gene: 7. The CDR3 extends over 15 amino acids.

Many counts were recorded for this clonotype. The rearrangement uses TRBV7-2 and TRBJ2-6; TRBD2 matches 7 bases. V was clipped by 5 bases and J by 2 bases; unmatched bases: 3. This CDR3 region has 15 residues. Germline-derived CDR1 and CDR2 are SGHTA and FQGNSA. CDR3 nucleotide sequence: TGTGCCAGCAGCCTGGGAGGGGCTGGGGCCAACGTCCTGACTTTC. As protein: CASSLGGAGANVLTF.

This chain links TRBV29-1 with TRBJ2-5; D call uncertain. The V and J ends lost 4 bases and 2 bases respectively, with 8 bases between them. The CDR3 spans 12 residues. Looked up from germline, CDR1 is SQVTM and CDR2 is ANQGSEA. The CDR3 nucleotides are TGCAGCGTTGTGGCAGAGCAAGAGACCCAGTACTTC. It encodes CSVVAEQETQYF.

Written as DNA, the CDR3 is TGTGCCACCAGCAGAGATCGTGAAGGGGGTGGCTACACCTTC. It encodes CATSRDREGGGYTF. This chain connects TRBV15 to TRBJ1-2; D might be TRBD1 (6 bases). CDR1 is LNHNV, CDR2 YYDKDF, per germline (reference sequence). The CDR3 length is 14 residues. V gave up 0 bases and J gave up 7 bases, with 12 bases separating them.

As DNA, the CDR3 is TGCGCCAGCAGCTTGCCCCAGGGGAAGTCTGAAGCTTTCTTT. Residues: CASSLPQGKSEAFF. J is TRBJ1-1 and V is TRBV5-1; tentative D call: TRBD1 (6 bases). Germline CDR1 SGHRS, CDR2 YFSETQ. The CDR3 sequence is 14 residues long. Trimming left V 1 base short and J 6 bases short, with 13 bases between.

The gene calls are TRBV20-1 and TRBJ2-7; D may match TRBD1 or TRBD2 (5 bases each). This CDR3 contains 12 residues. Germline V lookup: CDR1 DFQATT, CDR2 SNEGSKA (reference sequence). V dropped 6 bases and J dropped 2 bases, with 11 bases sitting between them. The CDR3 region has the DNA TGCAGTGCCCCTCGGGGCCCCTACGAGCAGTACTTC. Protein product: CSAPRGPYEQYF.